The 27 T cell receptor beta chains below come from one sample, sequenced in a study of T cell repertoires in cytomegalovirus infection. TCRdb processed the reads anew with MiXCR; each CDR3 protein has one entry. This table has around 740,000 distinct CDR3 sequences, about 40% appearing once. The specimen was PBMCs. Source of these receptors: a human donor in good health (CMV status not recorded). Some clones in this sample may be carry-over from other donors' samples.

This clonotype has a single count. The rearrangement joins TRBV6-6 to TRBJ1-2; 7 bases line up with TRBD1. Germline CDR1 and CDR2: MNHNY and SVGAGI (reference sequence). V was clipped by 6 bases and J by 4 bases; unmatched bases: 14. This CDR3 comprises 16 residues. CDR3 residues: CASSRTGVFWLYGYTF. Written as DNA, the CDR3 is TGTGCCAGCAGCCGTACAGGGGTTTTTTGGCTCTATGGCTACACCTTC.

Points on this clonotype: This is likely a read error, given that the CDR3 carries no conserved phenylalanine or tryptophan at its end. The J gene is TRBJ1-2, the V gene TRBV20-1, with a weak D call TRBD1 (6 bases). Germline V gene lookup returns CDR1 DFQATT and CDR2 SNEGSKA (reference sequence). This CDR3 comprises 11 residues. The V and J ends lost 3 bases and 7 bases respectively, with 9 bases between them. The chain's CDR3 is CSASGQSGYTL. The CDR3 DNA follows: TGCAGTGCTAGCGGACAGTCTGGCTACACCTTA.

This clonotype showed up just a few times. The chain recombines TRBV4-1 with TRBJ1-1; D may be TRBD1 (5 bases). CDR1 MGHRA and CDR2 YSYEKL come from the germline V gene. This CDR3 spans 14 amino acids. Trimming stripped 3 bases from V and 1 base from J, with 9 bases between. The CDR3 here is CASSQGDRNTEAFF. The CDR3 DNA reads as TGCGCCAGCAGCCAGGGCGACAGGAACACTGAAGCTTTCTTT.

The chain carries TRBV12-3 or TRBV12-4 and TRBJ2-1, with D possibly TRBD2 on 5 matching bases. V shed 4 bases and J shed 5 bases, with 12 bases lying between them. The CDR3 is made up of 14 amino acids. CDR3 region: CASSSRGINNEQFF. For the CDR3, the DNA is TGTGCCAGCAGTTCTCGAGGGATTAACAATGAGCAGTTCTTC.

J is TRBJ2-1 and V is TRBV11-1; D may be TRBD1 or TRBD2 (6 bases each). The CDR3 spans 16 residues. V lost 5 bases and J 7 bases, leaving 21 bases between the germline ends. Germline CDR1 SGHAT, CDR2 FQDESV (reference sequence). The DNA of the CDR3 is TGTGCCAGCAGCCCAAGGTCGGGGGCAGTGGGAAATGAGCAGTTCTTC. Protein product: CASSPRSGAVGNEQFF.

The chain is built from TRBV11-2 and TRBJ1-2, with TRBD1 as a possible D gene (6 bases). The germline V gene encodes CDR1 SGHAT and CDR2 FQNNGV. Trimming left V 6 bases short and J 4 bases short, with 12 bases between. The CDR3 is 13 residues long. The chain's CDR3 is CASRHGQSYGYTF. Here the CDR3 DNA reads TGTGCCAGCAGACACGGACAGTCCTATGGCTACACCTTC.

This clonotype was seen a handful of times. The genes are TRBV28 and TRBJ1-6, with D possibly matching TRBD1 (5 bases). V was shortened by 1 base and J by 9 bases, with 25 bases between the two germline ends. The CDR3 is 19 amino acids. Per the germline V gene, CDR1 is MDHEN and CDR2 is SYDVKM. Written as DNA, the CDR3 is TGTGCCAGCAGTTTATTTCTCTCCCAGACAGTTCCTGGGGGTTCACCCCTCCACTTT. Translated: CASSLFLSQTVPGGSPLHF.

This clonotype was counted a few times. The rearrangement joins TRBV12-3 or TRBV12-4 to TRBJ1-2; 8 nucleotides line up with TRBD1. Trimming took 7 bases from V and 8 from J; bases not matched to a gene: 9. The CDR3 totals 13 residues. DNA of the CDR3: TGTGCCAGCACCCCCACCAGGGGGCAGGGCTACACCTTC. This codes for CASTPTRGQGYTF.

As concerns this clonotype: One end of the junction fails to match germline, which may point to a read error. The chain carries TRBV4-1 and TRBJ2-1; the D is unclear. The CDR3 is made up of 16 amino acids. CDR1 and CDR2 from the germline V gene are MGHRA and YSYEKL. The CDR3 loop is CASSQEQPISYNEQFF. The CDR3 DNA reads TGTGCCAGCAGCCAAGAGCAGCCTATCTCCTACAATGAGCAGTTCTTC.

V is TRBV4-1 and J is TRBJ2-2; 9 bases map to TRBD2. CDR1 and CDR2 (germline): MGHRA, YSYEKL. Losses at the gene ends were 0 bases for V and 2 bases for J; bases not matched to a gene: 10. The CDR3 loop spans 19 amino acids. DNA for the CDR3: TGCGCCAGCAGCCAAGACCAGACGGGGACTAGCCTTAACACCGGGGAGCTGTTTTTT. As protein: CASSQDQTGTSLNTGELFF.

J is TRBJ2-5 and V is TRBV25-1; weak D call: TRBD1 (6 bases). Trimming stripped 1 base from V and 3 bases from J, with 12 bases between. The CDR3 has 15 residues. CDR1 is MGHDK, CDR2 SYGVNS, per germline. CDR3 protein: CASSELGAGEETQYF. The DNA of the CDR3 is TGTGCCAGCAGTGAATTGGGAGCAGGGGAAGAGACCCAGTACTTC. The complete variable domain, with remaining parts taken from reference TRBV25-1 and TRBJ2-5, reads EADIYQTPRYLVIGTGKKITLECSQTMGHDKMYWYQQDPGMELHLIHYSYGVNSTEKGDLSSESTVSRIRTEHFPLTLESARPSHTSQYLCASSELGAGEETQYFGPGTRLLVL.

The rearrangement links TRBV28 to TRBJ2-1; 14 bases align to TRBD2. The DNA end lines up better with TRBJ2-7; the J call may be wrong. CDR1 MDHEN and CDR2 SYDVKM come from the germline V gene. The CDR3 is 18 amino acids. CDR3 in amino acids: CASREGLAGEFSYNEQYF. In DNA form, the CDR3 reads TGTGCCAGCAGAGAGGGACTAGCGGGAGAATTCTCCTACAATGAGCAGTACTTC.

This clonotype was counted a few times. This may be a read error, as it is one base from a much larger clone. This rearrangement joins TRBV7-6 to TRBJ2-1; D perhaps matches TRBD2 (6 bases). The germline V gene has CDR1 SGHVS and CDR2 FNYEAQ. The CDR3 is made up of 13 amino acids. Between the trimmed V and J ends, which lost 5 bases and 9 bases, there was a span of 14 bases. CDR3 coding DNA: TGTGCCAGCAGCCTTAGACTAGACGTTGAGCAGTTCTTC. Translating gives CASSLRLDVEQFF.

This clonotype was picked up a small number of times. The CDR3 loop reads CSASGQDFHEQYF. CDR3 DNA: TGCAGTGCTAGCGGACAGGATTTCCACGAGCAGTACTTC. This sequence joins TRBV20-1 and TRBJ2-7, with 7 nucleotides matching TRBD1. Germline V gene lookup returns CDR1 DFQATT and CDR2 SNEGSKA (reference sequence). Unmatched junction bases numbered 7, after V lost 3 bases and J lost 5 bases. There are 13 residues in the CDR3.

DNA for the CDR3: TGTGCCAGCAGTTTATCGAGGACAGGCAACTACGAGCAGTACTTC. It codes for CASSLSRTGNYEQYF. The J gene is TRBJ2-7, the V gene TRBV27; TRBD1 matches 7 bases. Trimming cost V 0 bases and J 3 bases; bases outside gene matches: 5. This CDR3 is built from 15 residues. Germline CDR1 is MNHEY and CDR2 is SMNVEV (reference sequence).

This clonotype was recorded many times. The chain couples TRBV7-2 to TRBJ2-3; no reliable D call. Trimming took 1 base from V and 10 from J, leaving 21 bases between them. CDR3 length equals 16 residues. Germline CDR1 reads SGHTA; CDR2 reads FQGNSA. This CDR3 is CASSLGVPGPLAPQYF. As DNA, the CDR3 is TGTGCCAGCAGCTTAGGAGTACCCGGGCCCCTCGCCCCGCAGTATTTT.

This clonotype appeared many times. The rearrangement links TRBV7-2 to TRBJ1-3; D uncertain. Trimming stripped 7 bases from V and 0 bases from J, with 4 bases between. This CDR3 has 12 amino acids. CDR1 is SGHTA and CDR2 is FQGNSA in the germline V gene. The CDR3 spells CASINSGNTIYF. As DNA, the CDR3 is TGTGCCAGCATCAACTCTGGAAACACCATATATTTT. Full variable domain (outside the CDR3, taken from reference TRBV7-2 and TRBJ1-3): GAGVSQSPSNKVTEKGKDVELRCDPISGHTALYWYRQSLGQGLEFLIYFQGNSAPDKSGLPSDRFSAERTGGSVSTLTIQRTQQEDSAVYLCASINSGNTIYFGEGSWLTVV.

This clonotype was seen only a few times. The chain combines TRBV5-5 with TRBJ1-2; perhaps TRBD1 as D (6 bases). The V end was cut by 2 bases, the J end by 6 bases, with 11 bases between. Germline loops: CDR1 SGHKS, CDR2 YYEKEE (reference sequence). The CDR3 consists of 13 residues. The CDR3 is CASSFRGGDGYTF. CDR3 in DNA: TGTGCCAGCAGCTTCAGGGGAGGGGATGGCTACACCTTC.

This clonotype was counted only a few times. The CDR3 loop reads CATGTGPTEAFF. The CDR3 DNA is TGTGCCACCGGGACAGGGCCCACTGAAGCTTTCTTT. The chain links TRBV27 to TRBJ1-1; 9 bases match TRBD1. With V trimmed by 10 bases and J by 4 bases, 4 bases remained unmatched. CDR3 size: 12 residues. Germline V gene lookup returns CDR1 MNHEY and CDR2 SMNVEV (reference sequence).

The chain recombines TRBV27 with TRBJ2-2; TRBD1 is a possible D gene (5 bases). The CDR3 totals 13 residues. Germline V CDR1 and CDR2: MNHEY, SMNVEV (reference sequence). Trimming stripped 5 bases from V and 6 bases from J, with 10 bases between. The CDR3 nucleotides are TGTGCCAGCAGTCCCGACAGAGCCGGGGAGCTGTTTTTT. Translating gives CASSPDRAGELFF.

This clonotype was counted a few times. The chain couples TRBV6-1 to TRBJ1-4; D unresolved. The CDR3 runs to 11 residues. CDR1 is MNHNS, CDR2 SASEGT, per germline. V was cut by 8 bases and J by 5 bases, with 6 bases left in between. In DNA, the CDR3 is TGTGCCAGCGCGGCAAATGAAAAACTGTTTTTT. Translation: CASAANEKLFF.

The sample holds a few counts of this clonotype. The chain combines TRBV27 with TRBJ2-7; a possible D gene is TRBD1 (5 bases). The CDR3 is made up of 12 amino acids. CDR1 is MNHEY and CDR2 is SMNVEV in the germline V gene (reference sequence). The V and J ends lost 5 bases and 6 bases respectively, with 11 bases between them. The CDR3 DNA reads as TGTGCCAGCAGTACAGGTGCTCGCGAGCAGTACTTC. Amino acid sequence: CASSTGAREQYF.

This clonotype came up many times. The chain uses TRBV7-2 and TRBJ1-1, with TRBD1 matching 8 bases. The CDR3 has 16 residues. Germline CDR1 SGHTA, CDR2 FQGNSA. Unmatched junction bases numbered 11, after V lost 0 bases and J lost 8 bases. In DNA form, the CDR3 reads TGTGCCAGCAGCTTAGCACTAGGACAGGGAGGGCTCGAAGCTTTCTTT. Amino acids: CASSLALGQGGLEAFF.

This clonotype has more than one count but fewer than ten. This sequence joins TRBV28 and TRBJ2-1; TRBD2 agrees at 9 bases. CDR3 length: 16 residues. Germline trimming cut 2 bases from V and 5 bases from J; bases unmatched to any gene: 7. CDR1 is MDHEN and CDR2 is SYDVKM in the germline V gene. CDR3 sequence (DNA): TGTGCCAGCAGTTTACTTGGCGGGAGGGCTGACAATGAGCAGTTCTTC. Protein: CASSLLGGRADNEQFF. Together with reference TRBV28 and TRBJ2-1, the CDR3 gives the full variable domain: DVKVTQSSRYLVKRTGEKVFLECVQDMDHENMFWYRQDPGLGLRLIYFSYDVKMKEKGDIPEGYSVSREKKERFSLILESASTNQTSMYLCASSLLGGRADNEQFFGPGTRLTVL.

The chain recombines TRBV7-2 with TRBJ2-5; TRBD1 matches 9 bases. Germline V gives CDR1 SGHTA, CDR2 FQGNSA. The CDR3 has 14 amino acids. The trim removed 5 bases at V and 2 bases at J, leaving 3 bases unmatched. The CDR3 sequence is CASSTGQGQETQYF. CDR3 nucleotides: TGTGCCAGCAGCACGGGACAGGGACAAGAGACCCAGTACTTC.

The chain is built from TRBV12-3 or TRBV12-4 and TRBJ1-4, with a tentative D call TRBD1 (6 bases). This CDR3 spans 15 amino acids. V was clipped by 6 bases and J by 3 bases, with 14 bases between them. The DNA of the CDR3 is TGTGCCAGCAGGCATCGACAGGCGGCTAATGAAAAACTGTTTTTT. Encoded protein: CASRHRQAANEKLFF.

The chain uses TRBV29-1 and TRBJ2-7; no clear D gene. Germline CDR1 reads SQVTM; CDR2 reads ANQGSEA. The CDR3 is 12 residues long. Trimming stripped 3 bases from V and 0 bases from J, with 6 bases between. DNA for the CDR3: TGCAGCGTTGAGGTCGGCTCCTACGAGCAGTACTTC. It translates to CSVEVGSYEQYF.